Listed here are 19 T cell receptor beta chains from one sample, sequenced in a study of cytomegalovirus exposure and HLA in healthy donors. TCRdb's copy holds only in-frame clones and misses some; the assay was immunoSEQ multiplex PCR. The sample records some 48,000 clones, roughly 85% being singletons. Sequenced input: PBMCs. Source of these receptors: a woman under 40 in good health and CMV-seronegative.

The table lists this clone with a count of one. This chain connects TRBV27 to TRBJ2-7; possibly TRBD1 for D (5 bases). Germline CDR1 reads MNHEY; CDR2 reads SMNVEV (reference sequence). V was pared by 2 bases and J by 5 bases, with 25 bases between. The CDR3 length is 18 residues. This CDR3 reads CASSLKYPPGTGRNEQYF. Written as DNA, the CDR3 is TGTGCCAGCAGTTTAAAGTACCCACCCGGCACAGGTCGAAACGAGCAGTACTTC.

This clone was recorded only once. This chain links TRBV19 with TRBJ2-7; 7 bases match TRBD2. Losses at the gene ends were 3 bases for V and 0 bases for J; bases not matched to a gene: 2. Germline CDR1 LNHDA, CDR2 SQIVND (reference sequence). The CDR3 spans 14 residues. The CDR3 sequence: CASSIQRDSYEQYF. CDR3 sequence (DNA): TGTGCCAGTAGTATTCAGCGGGACTCCTACGAGCAGTACTTC.

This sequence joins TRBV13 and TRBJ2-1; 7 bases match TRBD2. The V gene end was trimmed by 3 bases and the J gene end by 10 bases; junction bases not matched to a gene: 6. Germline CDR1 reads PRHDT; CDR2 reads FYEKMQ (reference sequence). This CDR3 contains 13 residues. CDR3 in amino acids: CASSFPSGGEQFF. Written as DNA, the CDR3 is TGTGCCAGCAGCTTTCCCTCCGGGGGGGAGCAGTTCTTC. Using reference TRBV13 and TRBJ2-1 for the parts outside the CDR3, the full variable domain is AAGVIQSPRHLIKEKRETATLKCYPIPRHDTVYWYQQGPGQDPQFLISFYEKMQSDKGSIPDRFSAQQFSDYHSELNMSSLELGDSALYFCASSFPSGGEQFFGPGTRLTVL.

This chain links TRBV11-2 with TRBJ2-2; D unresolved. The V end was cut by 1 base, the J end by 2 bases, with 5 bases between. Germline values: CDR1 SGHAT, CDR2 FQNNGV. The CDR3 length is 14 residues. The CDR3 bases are TGTGCCAGCAGCTTAGGAGGCAACACCGGGGAGCTGTTTTTT. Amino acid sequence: CASSLGGNTGELFF.

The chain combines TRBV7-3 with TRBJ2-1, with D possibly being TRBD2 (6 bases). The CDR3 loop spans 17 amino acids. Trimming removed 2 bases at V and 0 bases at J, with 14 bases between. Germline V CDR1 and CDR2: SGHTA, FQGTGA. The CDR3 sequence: CASSLSGRTNSYNEQFF. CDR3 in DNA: TGTGCCAGCAGCTTATCGGGGCGGACTAACTCCTACAATGAGCAGTTCTTC. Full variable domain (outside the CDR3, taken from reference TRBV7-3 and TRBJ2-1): GAGVSQTPSNKVTEKGKYVELRCDPISGHTALYWYRQSLGQGPEFLIYFQGTGAADDSGLPNDRFFAVRPEGSVSTLKIQRTERGDSAVYLCASSLSGRTNSYNEQFFGPGTRLTVL.

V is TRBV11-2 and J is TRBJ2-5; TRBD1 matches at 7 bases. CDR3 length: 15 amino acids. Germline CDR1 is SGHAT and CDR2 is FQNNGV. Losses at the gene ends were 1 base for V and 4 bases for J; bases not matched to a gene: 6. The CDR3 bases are TGTGCCAGCAGCTTAGGAGGACAGGCGGGAGAGACCCAGTACTTC. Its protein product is CASSLGGQAGETQYF.

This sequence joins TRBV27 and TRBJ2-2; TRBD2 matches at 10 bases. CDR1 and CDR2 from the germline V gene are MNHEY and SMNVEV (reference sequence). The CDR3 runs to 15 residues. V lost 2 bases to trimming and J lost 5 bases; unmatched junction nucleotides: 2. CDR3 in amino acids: CASSLGSGRTGELFF. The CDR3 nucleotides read TGTGCCAGCAGTTTAGGTAGCGGGAGGACCGGGGAGCTGTTTTTT.

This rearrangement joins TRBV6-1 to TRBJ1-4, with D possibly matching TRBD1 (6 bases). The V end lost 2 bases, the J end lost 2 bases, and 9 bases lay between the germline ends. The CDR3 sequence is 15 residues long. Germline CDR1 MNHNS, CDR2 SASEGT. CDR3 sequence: CASSEKQGTNEKLFF. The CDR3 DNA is TGTGCCAGCAGTGAAAAACAGGGCACTAATGAAAAACTGTTTTTT.

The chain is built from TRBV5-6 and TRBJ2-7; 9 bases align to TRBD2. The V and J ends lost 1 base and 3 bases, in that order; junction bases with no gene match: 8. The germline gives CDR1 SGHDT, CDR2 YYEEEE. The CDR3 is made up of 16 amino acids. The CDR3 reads CASSLFGSSGIYEQYF. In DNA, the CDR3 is TGTGCCAGCAGCTTGTTCGGGTCTAGCGGGATCTACGAGCAGTACTTC.

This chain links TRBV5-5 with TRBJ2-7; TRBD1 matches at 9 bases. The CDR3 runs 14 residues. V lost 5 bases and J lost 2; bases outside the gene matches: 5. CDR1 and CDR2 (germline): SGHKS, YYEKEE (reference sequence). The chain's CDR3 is CASRFTGGPYEQYF. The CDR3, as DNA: TGTGCCAGCAGGTTCACAGGGGGCCCCTACGAGCAGTACTTC. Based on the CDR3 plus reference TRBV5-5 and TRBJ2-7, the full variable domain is DAGVTQSPTHLIKTRGQQVTLRCSPISGHKSVSWYQQVLGQGPQFIFQYYEKEERGRGNFPDRFSARQFPNYSSELNVNALLLGDSALYLCASRFTGGPYEQYFGPGTRLTVT.

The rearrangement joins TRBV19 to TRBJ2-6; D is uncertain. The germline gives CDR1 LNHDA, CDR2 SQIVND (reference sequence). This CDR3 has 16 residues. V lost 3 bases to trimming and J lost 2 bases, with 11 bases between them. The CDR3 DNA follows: TGTGCCAGTAGTATCATGATACTCCCTGGGGCCAACGTCCTGACTTTC. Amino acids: CASSIMILPGANVLTF.

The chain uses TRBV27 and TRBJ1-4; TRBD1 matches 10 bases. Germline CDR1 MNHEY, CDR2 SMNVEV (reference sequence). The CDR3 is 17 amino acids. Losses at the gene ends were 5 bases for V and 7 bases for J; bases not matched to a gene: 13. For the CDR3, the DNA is TGTGCCAGCAGTCCCCTCTATTCCGGGACAGGGGCTGAAAAACTGTTTTTT. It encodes CASSPLYSGTGAEKLFF.

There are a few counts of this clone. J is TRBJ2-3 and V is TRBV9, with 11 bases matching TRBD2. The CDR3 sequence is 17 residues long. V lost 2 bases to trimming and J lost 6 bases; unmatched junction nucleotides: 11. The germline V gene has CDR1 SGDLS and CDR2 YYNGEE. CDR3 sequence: CASSVAFSGRAGDTQYF. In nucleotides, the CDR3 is TGTGCCAGCAGCGTCGCCTTTAGCGGGAGGGCCGGGGATACGCAGTATTTT.

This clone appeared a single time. This CDR3 is CASTSIGGEQFF. The CDR3 bases are TGTGCCAGCACCTCCATAGGGGGTGAGCAGTTCTTC. The rearrangement uses TRBV6-5 and TRBJ2-1, with D maybe TRBD1 (6 bases). Trimming took off 7 bases at V and 9 bases at J, with 13 bases between the two ends. The CDR3 runs 12 residues. CDR1 is MNHEY, CDR2 SVGAGI, per germline.

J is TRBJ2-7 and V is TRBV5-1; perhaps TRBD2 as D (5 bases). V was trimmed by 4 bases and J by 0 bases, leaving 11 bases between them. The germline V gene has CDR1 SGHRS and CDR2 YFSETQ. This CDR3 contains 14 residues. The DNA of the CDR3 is TGCGCCAGCAGCCCCGAGGGCAGCTCCTACGAGCAGTACTTC. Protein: CASSPEGSSYEQYF. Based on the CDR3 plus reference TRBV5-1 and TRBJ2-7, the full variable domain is KAGVTQTPRYLIKTRGQQVTLSCSPISGHRSVSWYQQTPGQGLQFLFEYFSETQRNKGNFPGRFSGRQFSNSRSEMNVSTLELGDSALYLCASSPEGSSYEQYFGPGTRLTVT.

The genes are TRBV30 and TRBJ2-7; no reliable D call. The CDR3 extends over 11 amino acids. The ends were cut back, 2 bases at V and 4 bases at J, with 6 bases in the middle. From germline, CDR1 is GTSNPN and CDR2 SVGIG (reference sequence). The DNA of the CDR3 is TGTGCCTGGAGTATGGAGTACGAGCAGTACTTC. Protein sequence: CAWSMEYEQYF.

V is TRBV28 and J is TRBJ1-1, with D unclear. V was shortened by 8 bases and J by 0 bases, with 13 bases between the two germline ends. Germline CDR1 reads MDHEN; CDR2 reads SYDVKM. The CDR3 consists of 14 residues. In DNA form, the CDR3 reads TGTGCCAGCGCCAGGCCCCGCATGAACACTGAAGCTTTCTTT. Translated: CASARPRMNTEAFF.

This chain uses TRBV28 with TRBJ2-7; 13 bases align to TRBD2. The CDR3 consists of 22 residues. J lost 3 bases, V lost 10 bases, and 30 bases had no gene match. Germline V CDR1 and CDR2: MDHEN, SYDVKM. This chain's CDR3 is CATCGRGYGGTSGTVWHYEQYF. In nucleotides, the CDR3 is TGTGCCACCTGCGGTCGAGGATATGGGGGGACTAGCGGGACGGTTTGGCACTACGAGCAGTACTTC.

The chain's CDR3 is CASSSDGGGYGQPQHF. The CDR3 DNA reads TGTGCCAGCAGCTCCGACGGGGGGGGGTATGGTCAGCCCCAGCATTTT. The chain combines TRBV5-4 with TRBJ1-5, with TRBD1 as a possible D gene (5 bases). V was pared by 3 bases and J by 6 bases, with 19 bases between. Germline V gene sequence: CDR1 SGHNT, CDR2 YYREEE (reference sequence). The CDR3 is 16 residues long.